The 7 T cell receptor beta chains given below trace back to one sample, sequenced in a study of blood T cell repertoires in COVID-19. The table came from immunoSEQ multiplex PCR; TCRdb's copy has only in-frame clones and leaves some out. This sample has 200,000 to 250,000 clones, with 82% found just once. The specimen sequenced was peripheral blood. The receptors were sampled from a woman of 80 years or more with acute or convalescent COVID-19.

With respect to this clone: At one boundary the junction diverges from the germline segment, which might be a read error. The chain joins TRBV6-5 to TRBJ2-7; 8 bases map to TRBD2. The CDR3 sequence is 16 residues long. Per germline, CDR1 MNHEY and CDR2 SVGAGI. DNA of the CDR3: TGTGCCAGCAGTTACAACCCGACTAGCGTCTCCAACGAGCAGTACTTC. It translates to CASSYNPTSVSNEQYF.

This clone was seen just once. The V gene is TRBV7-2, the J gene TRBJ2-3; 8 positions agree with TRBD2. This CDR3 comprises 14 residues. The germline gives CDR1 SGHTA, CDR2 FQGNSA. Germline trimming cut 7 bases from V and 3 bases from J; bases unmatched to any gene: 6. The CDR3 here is CASNPGLVTDTQYF. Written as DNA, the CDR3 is TGTGCCAGCAACCCGGGACTAGTAACAGATACGCAGTATTTT.

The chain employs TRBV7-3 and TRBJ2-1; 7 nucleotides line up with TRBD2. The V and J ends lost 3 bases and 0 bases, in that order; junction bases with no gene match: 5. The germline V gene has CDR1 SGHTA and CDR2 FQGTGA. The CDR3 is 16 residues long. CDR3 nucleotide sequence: TGTGCCAGCAGCTTTTCGGGGGGTGGCTCCTACAATGAGCAGTTCTTC. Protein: CASSFSGGGSYNEQFF.

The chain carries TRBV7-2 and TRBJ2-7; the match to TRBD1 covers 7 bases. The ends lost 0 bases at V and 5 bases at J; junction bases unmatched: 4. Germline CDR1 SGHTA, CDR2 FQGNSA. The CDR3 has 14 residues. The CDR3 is CASSLARDSHEQYF. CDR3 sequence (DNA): TGTGCCAGCAGCTTAGCCCGGGACAGCCACGAGCAGTACTTC.

In nucleotides, the CDR3 is TGTGCCAGCAGCCCCAGGGCCCCTAGCTATGGCTACACCTTC. Translation: CASSPRAPSYGYTF. The rearrangement joins TRBV3-1 (or the pseudogene TRBV3-2) to TRBJ1-2, with TRBD1 as a possible D gene (5 bases). Trimming pared 4 bases from V and 4 bases from J, leaving 13 bases between. From germline, CDR1 is LGHDT and CDR2 YNNKEL (reference sequence). The CDR3 totals 14 residues.

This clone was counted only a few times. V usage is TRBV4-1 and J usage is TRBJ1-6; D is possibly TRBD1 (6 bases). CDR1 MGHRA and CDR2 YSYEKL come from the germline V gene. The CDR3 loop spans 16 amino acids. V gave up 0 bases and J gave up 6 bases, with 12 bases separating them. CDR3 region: CASSQDSGRGNSPLHF. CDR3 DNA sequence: TGCGCCAGCAGCCAAGATTCGGGCAGGGGTAATTCACCCCTCCACTTT.

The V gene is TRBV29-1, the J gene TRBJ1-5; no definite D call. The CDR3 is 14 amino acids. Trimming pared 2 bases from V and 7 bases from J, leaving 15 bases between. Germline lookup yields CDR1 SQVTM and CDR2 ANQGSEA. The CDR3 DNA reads TGCAGCGTTGAATTGTCAGGAGGTGGGCAGCCCCAGCATTTT. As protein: CSVELSGGGQPQHF.